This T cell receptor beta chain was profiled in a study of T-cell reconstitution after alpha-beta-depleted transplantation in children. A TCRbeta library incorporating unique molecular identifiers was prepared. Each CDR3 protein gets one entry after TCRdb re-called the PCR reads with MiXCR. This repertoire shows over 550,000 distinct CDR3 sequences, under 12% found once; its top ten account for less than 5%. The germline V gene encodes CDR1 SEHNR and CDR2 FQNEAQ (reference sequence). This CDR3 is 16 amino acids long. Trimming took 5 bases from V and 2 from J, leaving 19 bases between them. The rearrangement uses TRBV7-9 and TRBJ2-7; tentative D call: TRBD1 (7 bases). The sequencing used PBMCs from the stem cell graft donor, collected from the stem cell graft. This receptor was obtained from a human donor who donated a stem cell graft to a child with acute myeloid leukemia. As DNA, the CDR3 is TGTGCCAGCAGCCCGCGGGACAGCTTAGTAACCTACGAGCAGTACTTC. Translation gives CASSPRDSLVTYEQYF.